What follows are 9 T cell receptor beta chains derived from one specimen sequenced in a study of T cell repertoires in cytomegalovirus infection. Each CDR3 protein is one row after TCRdb ran MiXCR on the reads. Here the sample spans tens of thousands of distinct CDR3 sequences, about 4.2% being singletons. What was sequenced was PBMCs. These receptors all stem from a human donor in good health (CMV status not recorded). Some clones in this sample may be carry-over from other donors' samples.

On this clonotype: A much larger clone lies a single base off, so this may be a read error. As the CDR3 is not closed by the conserved phenylalanine or tryptophan, this likely results from a read error. V gene TRBV4-3 combines with J gene TRBJ2-1, with TRBD2 matching 7 bases. The CDR3 runs to 16 residues. The ends lost 4 bases at V and 7 bases at J; junction bases unmatched: 13. Germline V gene lookup returns CDR1 LGHNA and CDR2 YSLEER. CDR3 DNA sequence: TGCGCCAGCAGCCGTGAACTAGCGTCCTCGGGTAATGAGCAGTTCGTC. Its translation: CASSRELASSGNEQFV.

Concerning this clonotype itself: This sequence may be a read error, since a much larger clone differs from it by one base. The CDR3: CASSRERGGGQPQHF. CDR3 nucleotide sequence: TGTGCCAGCAGCAGAGAAAGGGGCGGCGGTCAGCCCCAGCATTTT. This sequence joins TRBV6-6 and TRBJ1-5; weak D call: TRBD1 (5 bases). Germline CDR1 MNHNY, CDR2 SVGAGI (reference sequence). V dropped 6 bases and J dropped 6 bases, with 18 bases sitting between them. The CDR3 is 15 residues long.

This clonotype was recorded many times. V and J are TRBV11-2 and TRBJ1-1; TRBD1 might be the D (6 bases). Germline CDR1 SGHAT, CDR2 FQNNGV. V lost 7 bases, J lost 6 bases, and 15 bases lay in between. The CDR3 covers 13 residues. CDR3 nucleotide sequence: TGTGCCAGCATCCTGAGGGGGGACTCTGAAGCTTTCTTT. Translated, it gives CASILRGDSEAFF.

This clonotype was observed at least ten times. V is TRBV7-6 and J is TRBJ2-3, with 9 positions matching TRBD1. This CDR3 contains 16 residues. J lost 2 bases, V lost 5 bases, and 8 bases had no gene match. Per germline, CDR1 SGHVS and CDR2 FNYEAQ. The CDR3, as DNA: TGTGCCAGCAGCCACGGACAGGGGCCGACCACAGATACGCAGTATTTT. Its translation: CASSHGQGPTTDTQYF.

This clonotype was seen more than once but under ten times. The chain is built from TRBV28 and TRBJ1-2; 9 bases map to TRBD1. Germline V lookup: CDR1 MDHEN, CDR2 SYDVKM. V was pared by 6 bases and J by 4 bases, with 12 bases of the junction left unmatched. The length of the CDR3 is 16 residues. CDR3 DNA sequence: TGTGCCAGCAGCCGAATCCGGGACAGGGAGGGCTATGGCTACACCTTC. Protein: CASSRIRDREGYGYTF.

This clonotype was detected ten times or more. This rearrangement joins TRBV7-9 to TRBJ2-3; maybe TRBD2 (6 bases). Germline V gene lookup returns CDR1 SEHNR and CDR2 FQNEAQ (reference sequence). The CDR3 contains 14 residues. Trimming cost V 5 bases and J 1 base, with 10 bases left between them. The CDR3 nucleotides read TGTGCCAGCAGCGCCGGAGGGGGCACAGATACGCAGTATTTT. Its protein product is CASSAGGGTDTQYF. Supplemented by reference TRBV7-9 and TRBJ2-3, the full variable domain reads DTGVSQNPRHKITKRGQNVTFRCDPISEHNRLYWYRQTLGQGPEFLTYFQNEAQLEKSRLLSDRFSAERPKGSFSTLEIQRTEQGDSAMYLCASSAGGGTDTQYFGPGTRLTVL.

The V call is TRBV7-9, the J call TRBJ2-7; TRBD2 aligns across 11 bases. The trim removed 5 bases at V and 9 bases at J, leaving 6 bases unmatched. This CDR3 is 13 amino acids long. From germline, CDR1 is SEHNR and CDR2 FQNEAQ (reference sequence). CDR3: CASSRGLADRQYF. The CDR3 DNA follows: TGTGCCAGCAGCCGGGGACTAGCGGACAGGCAGTACTTC.

This clonotype has ten or more counts. The chain recombines TRBV7-6 with TRBJ2-3, with 7 bases that match TRBD2. The CDR3 length is 19 residues. Germline V lookup: CDR1 SGHVS, CDR2 FNYEAQ. With 1 base clipped from V and 0 bases from J, the junction kept 13 bases outside the gene matches. The CDR3 sequence is CASSLVGLLSRGSTDTQYF. The CDR3, as DNA: TGTGCCAGCAGCTTAGTCGGGCTCCTCTCGCGGGGGAGCACAGATACGCAGTATTTT. The full variable domain, completed using reference TRBV7-6 and TRBJ2-3, is GAGVSQSPRYKVTKRGQDVALRCDPISGHVSLYWYRQALGQGPEFLTYFNYEAQQDKSGLPNDRFSAERPEGSISTLTIQRTEQRDSAMYRCASSLVGLLSRGSTDTQYFGPGTRLTVL.

This clonotype was seen a handful of times. The chain employs TRBV7-9 and TRBJ2-1; no reliable D call. The V gene's germline CDR1 is SEHNR and CDR2 FQNEAQ (reference sequence). Trimming removed 4 bases at V and 3 bases at J, with 4 bases between. The CDR3 has 12 residues. As DNA, the CDR3 is TGTGCCAGCAGCTGGCACTACAATGAGCAGTTCTTC. The encoded protein is CASSWHYNEQFF.